A single sample is the source of the 16 T cell receptor beta chains below, sequenced in a study of blood T cell repertoires in COVID-19 (TCRdb year 2020). The library was prepared using the immunoSEQ multiplex PCR assay. TCRdb took over this immuneACCESS table, retaining in-frame rearrangements with V and J assigned. Such tables are incomplete; in checked studies, under half of the missing clones stem from an unresolved V gene, and the remainder is unexplained. A total of over 200,000 clones appear in this sample, approximately 92% of them only once. Of the sample, 2% to 3% is held by the ten largest clones. The sample was peripheral blood. These receptors came from a person under 35 with COVID-19, enrolled during active disease.

V and J are TRBV29-1 and TRBJ2-7; 10 bases line up with TRBD1. Germline CDR1 reads SQVTM; CDR2 reads ANQGSEA. CDR3 length: 14 amino acids. After removal of 5 bases from V and 3 bases from J, the junction contained 7 bases not matched to a gene. The CDR3 sequence is CSVPTGQGVYEQYF. Here the CDR3 DNA reads TGCAGCGTTCCCACTGGACAGGGGGTCTACGAGCAGTACTTC.

This chain connects TRBV4-3 to TRBJ2-1, with D tentatively TRBD2 (6 bases). This CDR3 contains 17 residues. Per the germline V gene, CDR1 is LGHNA and CDR2 is YSLEER. Trimming cost V 1 base and J 1 base, with 14 bases left between them. CDR3 protein: CASSQAEAGGSYNEQFF. CDR3 coding DNA: TGCGCCAGCAGCCAAGCGGAAGCGGGCGGTTCCTACAATGAGCAGTTCTTC.

The genes are TRBV2 and TRBJ2-7; D remains unclear. This CDR3 spans 12 amino acids. The ends were cut back, 3 bases at V and 3 bases at J, with 6 bases in the middle. The germline V gene encodes CDR1 SNHLY and CDR2 FYNNEI. DNA of the CDR3: TGTGCCAGCAGTGACGGTATCTACGAGCAGTACTTC. Its protein is CASSDGIYEQYF.

The chain couples TRBV4-1 to TRBJ2-3, with TRBD2 identical over 8 bases. Trimming took 7 bases from V and 5 from J; bases not matched to a gene: 8. This CDR3 is built from 14 residues. The germline gives CDR1 MGHRA, CDR2 YSYEKL. Here the CDR3 reads CASTYREGRDTQYF. The CDR3 bases are TGCGCCAGCACCTATCGGGAGGGCCGAGATACGCAGTATTTT.

This sequence joins TRBV7-9 and TRBJ2-2; 8 positions match TRBD1. The CDR3 sequence is 14 residues long. Per germline, CDR1 SEHNR and CDR2 FQNEAQ (reference sequence). The ends lost 1 base at V and 7 bases at J; junction bases unmatched: 2. The chain's CDR3 is CASSLGGTGGELFF. DNA for the CDR3: TGTGCCAGCAGCTTAGGAGGGACAGGCGGGGAGCTGTTTTTT.

The genes are TRBV3-1 (or the pseudogene TRBV3-2) and TRBJ2-5; 9 positions match TRBD2. Germline CDR1 reads LGHDT; CDR2 reads YNNKEL (reference sequence). This CDR3 region has 17 residues. The J segment lost 2 bases and the V segment lost 0 bases, leaving 7 bases of the junction unmatched. CDR3 sequence (DNA): TGTGCCAGCAGCCAAGATGGAGCGGGAGGAGATCAAGAGACCCAGTACTTC. Its translation: CASSQDGAGGDQETQYF.

This sequence joins TRBV9 and TRBJ2-3, with D possibly TRBD2 on 5 matching bases. The germline gives CDR1 SGDLS, CDR2 YYNGEE. The CDR3 has 14 residues. Trimming cost V 3 bases and J 2 bases, with 10 bases left between them. The CDR3 loop reads CASSGTRVTDTQYF. The CDR3 DNA reads TGTGCCAGCAGCGGAACTAGGGTCACAGATACGCAGTATTTT.

The chain couples TRBV7-9 to TRBJ2-7; 7 nucleotides agree with TRBD1. Unmatched junction bases numbered 3, after V lost 5 bases and J lost 2 bases. The CDR3 consists of 13 residues. Germline CDR1 SEHNR, CDR2 FQNEAQ (reference sequence). The CDR3 here is CASSRGTAYEQYF. CDR3 nucleotide sequence: TGTGCCAGCAGCCGAGGGACAGCCTACGAGCAGTACTTC.

This rearrangement joins TRBV4-1 to TRBJ2-7; 11 bases align to TRBD2. Trimming removed 4 bases from V and 2 bases from J; junction bases left unmatched: 4. The CDR3 runs 15 residues. The germline V gene encodes CDR1 MGHRA and CDR2 YSYEKL. The CDR3 sequence: CASSPTSGIAYEQYF. DNA of the CDR3: TGCGCCAGCAGCCCGACTAGCGGGATCGCCTACGAGCAGTACTTC.

V usage is TRBV2 and J usage is TRBJ2-3, with TRBD1 identical over 8 bases. J lost 6 bases, V lost 3 bases, and 2 bases had no gene match. CDR1 is SNHLY, CDR2 FYNNEI, per germline. There are 13 residues in the CDR3. CDR3 in amino acids: CASSDRGLDTQYF. DNA of the CDR3: TGTGCCAGCAGTGACAGGGGGCTGGATACGCAGTATTTT.

The chain joins TRBV29-1 to TRBJ2-5; TRBD2 is a possible D gene (6 bases). This CDR3 comprises 12 residues. Looked up from germline, CDR1 is SQVTM and CDR2 is ANQGSEA. The ends were cut back, 6 bases at V and 1 base at J, with 9 bases in the middle. The CDR3, as DNA: TGCAGCGTCTGGCGGGGCCAAGAGACCCAGTACTTC. As protein: CSVWRGQETQYF.

V is TRBV3-1 (or the pseudogene TRBV3-2) and J is TRBJ2-7; D might be TRBD2 (6 bases). CDR1 LGHDT and CDR2 YNNKEL come from the germline V gene (reference sequence). The CDR3 runs to 15 residues. Deletions cut 4 bases from V and 0 bases from J, with 13 bases between. The CDR3 nucleotides are TGTGCCAGCAGCCGCGGGCTAGCGAGCTCCTACGAGCAGTACTTC. Its protein product is CASSRGLASSYEQYF.

The CDR3 region has the DNA TGTGCCACCAGTGATCCGGGACTAGCGGGAGTATCGGAGACCCAGTACTTC. Translated, it gives CATSDPGLAGVSETQYF. The rearrangement uses TRBV24-1 and TRBJ2-5; the match to TRBD2 covers 14 bases. The germline V gene has CDR1 KGHDR and CDR2 SFDVKD. Germline trimming cut 3 bases from V and 5 bases from J; bases unmatched to any gene: 7. The CDR3 is 17 residues long.

The chain is built from TRBV13 and TRBJ2-2; D might be TRBD1 (5 bases). V was trimmed by 7 bases and J by 5 bases, leaving 11 bases between them. The CDR3 spans 13 residues. Germline assignment: CDR1 PRHDT and CDR2 FYEKMQ (reference sequence). The CDR3 spells CASNDSPTGELFF. The CDR3 DNA reads TGTGCCAGCAACGACAGCCCGACCGGGGAGCTGTTTTTT.

This clone was recorded once. The genes are TRBV6-5 and TRBJ1-1; the D gene is possibly TRBD1 (5 bases). V was pared by 2 bases and J by 11 bases, with 15 bases between. From germline, CDR1 is MNHEY and CDR2 SVGAGI. The CDR3 has 13 amino acids. CDR3 loop: CASSYNPQEGAFF. CDR3 coding DNA: TGTGCCAGCAGTTACAACCCACAGGAGGGGGCTTTCTTT.

This chain links TRBV7-2 with TRBJ1-2; 7 nucleotides line up with TRBD1. The CDR3 runs 14 residues. Trimming at V came to 1 base and at J to 8 bases, leaving 7 bases not matched to a gene. Germline V gives CDR1 SGHTA, CDR2 FQGNSA. The CDR3 DNA reads as TGTGCCAGCAGCTTAGTGGGACAGATGAGGGGCTACACCTTC. Encoded protein: CASSLVGQMRGYTF.